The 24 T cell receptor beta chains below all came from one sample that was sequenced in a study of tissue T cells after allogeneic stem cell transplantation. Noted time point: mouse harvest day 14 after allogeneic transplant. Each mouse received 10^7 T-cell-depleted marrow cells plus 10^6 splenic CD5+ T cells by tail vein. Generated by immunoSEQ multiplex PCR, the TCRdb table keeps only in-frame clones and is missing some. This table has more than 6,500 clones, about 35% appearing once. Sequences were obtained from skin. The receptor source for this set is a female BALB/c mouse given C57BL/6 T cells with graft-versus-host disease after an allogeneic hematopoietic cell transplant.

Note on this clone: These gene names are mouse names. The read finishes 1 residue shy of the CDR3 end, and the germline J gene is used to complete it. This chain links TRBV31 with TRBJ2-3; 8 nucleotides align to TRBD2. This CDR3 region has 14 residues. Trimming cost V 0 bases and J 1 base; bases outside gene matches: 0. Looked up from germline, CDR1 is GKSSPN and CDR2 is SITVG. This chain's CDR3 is CAWSLGGRAETLYF. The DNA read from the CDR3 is TGTGCCTGGAGTCTGGGGGGGCGTGCAGAAACGCTGTAT.

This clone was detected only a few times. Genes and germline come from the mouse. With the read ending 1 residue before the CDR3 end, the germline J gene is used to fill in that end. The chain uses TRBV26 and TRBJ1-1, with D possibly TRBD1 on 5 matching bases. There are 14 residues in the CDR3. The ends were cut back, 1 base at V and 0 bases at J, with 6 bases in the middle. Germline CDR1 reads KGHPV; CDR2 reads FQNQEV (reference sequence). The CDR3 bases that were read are TGTGCCAGCAGTCTGTGGACAACAAACACAGAAGTCTTC. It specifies CASSLWTTNTEVF. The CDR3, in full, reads CASSLWTTNTEVFF.

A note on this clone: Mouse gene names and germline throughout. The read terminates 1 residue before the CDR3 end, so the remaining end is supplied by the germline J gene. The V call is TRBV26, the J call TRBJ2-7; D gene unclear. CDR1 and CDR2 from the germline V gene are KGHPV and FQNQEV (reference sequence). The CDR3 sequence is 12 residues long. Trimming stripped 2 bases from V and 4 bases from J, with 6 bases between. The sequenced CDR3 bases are TGTGCCAGCAGTCTGGACACTTATGAACAGTAC. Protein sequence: CASSLDTYEQY. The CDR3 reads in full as CASSLDTYEQYF.

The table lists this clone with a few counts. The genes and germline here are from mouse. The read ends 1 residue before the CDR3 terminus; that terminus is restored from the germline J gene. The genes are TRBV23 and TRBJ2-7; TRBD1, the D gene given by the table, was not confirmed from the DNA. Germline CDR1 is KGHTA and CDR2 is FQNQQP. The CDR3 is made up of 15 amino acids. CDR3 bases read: TGCTCCAGCAGTCAATCCCAGTCTAGCTCCTATGAACAGTAC. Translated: CSSSQSQSSSYEQY. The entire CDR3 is CSSSQSQSSSYEQYF.

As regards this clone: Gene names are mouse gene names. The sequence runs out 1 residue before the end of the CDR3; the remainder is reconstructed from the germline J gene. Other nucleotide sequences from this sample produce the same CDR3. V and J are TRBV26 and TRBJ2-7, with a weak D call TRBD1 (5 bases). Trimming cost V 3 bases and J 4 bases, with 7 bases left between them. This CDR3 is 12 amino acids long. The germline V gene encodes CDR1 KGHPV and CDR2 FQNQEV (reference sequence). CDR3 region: CASSLEGYEQYF. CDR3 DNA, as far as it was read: TGTGCCAGCAGTCTAGAGGGGTATGAACAGTAC.

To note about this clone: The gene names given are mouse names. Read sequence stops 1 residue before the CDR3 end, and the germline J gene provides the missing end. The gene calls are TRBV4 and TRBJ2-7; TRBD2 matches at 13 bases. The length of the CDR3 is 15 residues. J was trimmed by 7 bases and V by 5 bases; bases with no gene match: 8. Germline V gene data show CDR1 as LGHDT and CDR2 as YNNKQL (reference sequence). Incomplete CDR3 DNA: TGTGCCAGCAGCGGCCGGGACTGGGGGGGGCCAGAACAGTAC. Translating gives CASSGRDWGGPEQY. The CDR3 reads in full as CASSGRDWGGPEQYF.

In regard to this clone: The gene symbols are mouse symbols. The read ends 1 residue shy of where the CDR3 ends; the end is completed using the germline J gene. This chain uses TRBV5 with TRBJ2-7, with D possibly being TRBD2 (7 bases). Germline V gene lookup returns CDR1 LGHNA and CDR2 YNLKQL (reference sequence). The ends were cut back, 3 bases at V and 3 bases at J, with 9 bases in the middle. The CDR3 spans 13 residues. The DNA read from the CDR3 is TGTGCCAGCAGCCATGGGGGGCGCTATGAACAGTAC. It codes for CASSHGGRYEQY. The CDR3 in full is CASSHGGRYEQYF.

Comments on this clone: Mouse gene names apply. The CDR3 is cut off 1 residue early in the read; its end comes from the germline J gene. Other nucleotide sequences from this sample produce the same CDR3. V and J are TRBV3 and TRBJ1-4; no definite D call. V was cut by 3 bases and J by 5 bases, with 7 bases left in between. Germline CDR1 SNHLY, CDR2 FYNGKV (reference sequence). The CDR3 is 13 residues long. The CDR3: CASSLGRNERLFF. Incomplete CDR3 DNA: TGTGCCAGCAGCTTGGGCAGAAACGAAAGATTATTT.

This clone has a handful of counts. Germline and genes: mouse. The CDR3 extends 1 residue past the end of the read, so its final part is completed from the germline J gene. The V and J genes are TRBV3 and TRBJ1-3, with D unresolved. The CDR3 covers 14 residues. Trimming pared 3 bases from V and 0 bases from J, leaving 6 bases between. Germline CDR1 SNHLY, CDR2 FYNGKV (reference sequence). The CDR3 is CASSFGDSGNTLYF. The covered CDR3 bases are TGTGCCAGCAGCTTTGGGGATTCTGGAAATACGCTCTAT.

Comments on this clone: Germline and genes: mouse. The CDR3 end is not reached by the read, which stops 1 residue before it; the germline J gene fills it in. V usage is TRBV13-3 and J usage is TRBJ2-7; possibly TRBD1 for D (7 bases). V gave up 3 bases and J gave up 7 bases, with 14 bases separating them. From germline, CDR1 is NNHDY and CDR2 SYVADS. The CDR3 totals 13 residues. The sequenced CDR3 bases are TGTGCCAGCAGTGCGGCAGGGGGGAGAGAACAGTAC. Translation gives CASSAAGGREQY. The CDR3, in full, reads CASSAAGGREQYF.

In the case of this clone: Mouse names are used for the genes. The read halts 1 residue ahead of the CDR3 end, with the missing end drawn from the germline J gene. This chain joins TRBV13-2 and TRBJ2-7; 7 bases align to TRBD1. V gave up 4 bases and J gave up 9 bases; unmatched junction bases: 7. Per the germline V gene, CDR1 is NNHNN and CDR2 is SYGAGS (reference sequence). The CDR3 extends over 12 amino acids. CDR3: CASGHRGGGQYF. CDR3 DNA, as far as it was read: TGTGCCAGCGGTCACAGGGGAGGGGGACAGTAC.

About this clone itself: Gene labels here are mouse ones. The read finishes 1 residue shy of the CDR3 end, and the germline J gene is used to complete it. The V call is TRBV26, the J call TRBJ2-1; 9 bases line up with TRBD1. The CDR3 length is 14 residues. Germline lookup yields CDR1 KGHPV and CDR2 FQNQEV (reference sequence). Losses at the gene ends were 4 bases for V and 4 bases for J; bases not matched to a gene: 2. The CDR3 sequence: CASSPGQGYAEQFF. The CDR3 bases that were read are TGTGCCAGCAGTCCGGGACAGGGATATGCTGAGCAGTTC.

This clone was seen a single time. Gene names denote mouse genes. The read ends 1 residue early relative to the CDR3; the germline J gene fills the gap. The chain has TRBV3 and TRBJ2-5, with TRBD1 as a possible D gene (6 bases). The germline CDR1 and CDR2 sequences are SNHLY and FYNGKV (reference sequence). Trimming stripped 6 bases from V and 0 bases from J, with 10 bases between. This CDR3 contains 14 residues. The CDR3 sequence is CASSYRVNQDTQYF. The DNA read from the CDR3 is TGTGCCAGCAGTTACAGGGTTAACCAAGACACCCAGTAC.

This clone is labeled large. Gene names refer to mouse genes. CDR3 DNA (partial): TGCACCTGCAGTGCAAGGACTGGGGGTTATGAACAGTAC. Translating it yields CTCSARTGGYEQY. The whole CDR3 is CTCSARTGGYEQYF. The chain has TRBV1 and TRBJ2-7; 10 nucleotides line up with TRBD2. The read gets to within 1 residue of the CDR3 end, and the germline J gene fills in the rest. The germline V gene has CDR1 NSQYPW and CDR2 LRSPGD (reference sequence). Germline trimming cut 2 bases from V and 4 bases from J; bases unmatched to any gene: 2. The length of the CDR3 is 14 residues.

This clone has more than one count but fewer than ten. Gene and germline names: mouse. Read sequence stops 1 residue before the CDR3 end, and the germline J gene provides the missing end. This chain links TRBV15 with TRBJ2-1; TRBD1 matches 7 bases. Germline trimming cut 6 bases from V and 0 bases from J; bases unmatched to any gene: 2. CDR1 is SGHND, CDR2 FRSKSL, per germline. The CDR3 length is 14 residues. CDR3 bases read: TGTGCCAGCAGGAGGGACAGTAACTATGCTGAGCAGTTC. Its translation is CASRRDSNYAEQF. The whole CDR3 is CASRRDSNYAEQFF.

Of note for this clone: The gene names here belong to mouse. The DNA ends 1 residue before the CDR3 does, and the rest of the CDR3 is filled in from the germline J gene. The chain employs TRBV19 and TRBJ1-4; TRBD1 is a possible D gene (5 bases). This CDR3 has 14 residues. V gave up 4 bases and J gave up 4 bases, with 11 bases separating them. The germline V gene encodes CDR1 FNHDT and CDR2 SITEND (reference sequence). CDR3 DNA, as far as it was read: TGTGCCAGCAGTCCAGGGAAAAGCAACGAAAGATTATTT. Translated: CASSPGKSNERLF. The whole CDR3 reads CASSPGKSNERLFF.

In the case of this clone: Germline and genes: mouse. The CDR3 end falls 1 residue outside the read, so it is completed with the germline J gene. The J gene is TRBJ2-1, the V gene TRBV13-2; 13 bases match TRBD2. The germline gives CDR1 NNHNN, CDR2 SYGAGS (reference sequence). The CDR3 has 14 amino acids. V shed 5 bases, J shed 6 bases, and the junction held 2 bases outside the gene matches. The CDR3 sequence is CASGGTGGVAEQFF. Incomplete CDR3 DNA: TGTGCCAGCGGGGGGACTGGGGGGGTTGCTGAGCAGTTC.

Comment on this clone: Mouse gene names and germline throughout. Incomplete CDR3 DNA: TGTGCCAGCAGGGACATTCAAAACACCTTGTAC. Its translation is CASRDIQNTLY. The whole CDR3 reads CASRDIQNTLYF. The V gene is TRBV19, the J gene TRBJ2-4; a possible D gene is TRBD1 (5 bases). The CDR3 end falls 1 residue outside the read, so it is completed with the germline J gene. Germline lookup yields CDR1 FNHDT and CDR2 SITEND (reference sequence). The CDR3 extends over 12 amino acids. V lost 5 bases and J lost 2, with 6 bases in between.

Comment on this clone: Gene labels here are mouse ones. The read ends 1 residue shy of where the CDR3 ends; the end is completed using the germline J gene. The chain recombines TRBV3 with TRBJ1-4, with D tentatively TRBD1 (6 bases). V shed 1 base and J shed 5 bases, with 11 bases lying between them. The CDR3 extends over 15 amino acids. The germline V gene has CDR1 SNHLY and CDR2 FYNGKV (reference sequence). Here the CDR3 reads CASSLGGRGNERLFF. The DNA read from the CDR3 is TGTGCCAGCAGCTTAGGGGGGCGCGGGAACGAAAGATTATTT.

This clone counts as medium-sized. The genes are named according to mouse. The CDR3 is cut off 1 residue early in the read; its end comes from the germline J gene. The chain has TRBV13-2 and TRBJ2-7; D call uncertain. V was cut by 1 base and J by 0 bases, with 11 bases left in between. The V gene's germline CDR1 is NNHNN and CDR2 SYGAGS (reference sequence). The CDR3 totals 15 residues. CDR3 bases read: TGTGCCAGCGGTGATTCGGGGAAGGGCTCCTATGAACAGTAC. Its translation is CASGDSGKGSYEQY. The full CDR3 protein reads CASGDSGKGSYEQYF.

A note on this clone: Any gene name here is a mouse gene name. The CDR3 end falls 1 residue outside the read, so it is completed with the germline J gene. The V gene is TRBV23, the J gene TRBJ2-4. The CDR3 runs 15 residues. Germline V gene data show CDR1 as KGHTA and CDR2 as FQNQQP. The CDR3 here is CSSSQSSGSQNTLYF. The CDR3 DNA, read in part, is TGCTCCAGCAGTCAATCGAGCGGTAGTCAAAACACCTTGTAC.

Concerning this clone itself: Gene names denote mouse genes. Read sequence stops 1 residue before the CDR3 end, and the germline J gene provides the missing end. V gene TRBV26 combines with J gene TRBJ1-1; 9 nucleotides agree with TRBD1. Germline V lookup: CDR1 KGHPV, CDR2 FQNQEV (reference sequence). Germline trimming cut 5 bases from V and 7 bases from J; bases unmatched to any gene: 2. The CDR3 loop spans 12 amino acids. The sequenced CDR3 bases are TGTGCCAGCAGTTTGACAGGGGGAGAAGTCTTC. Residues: CASSLTGGEVF. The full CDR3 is CASSLTGGEVFF.

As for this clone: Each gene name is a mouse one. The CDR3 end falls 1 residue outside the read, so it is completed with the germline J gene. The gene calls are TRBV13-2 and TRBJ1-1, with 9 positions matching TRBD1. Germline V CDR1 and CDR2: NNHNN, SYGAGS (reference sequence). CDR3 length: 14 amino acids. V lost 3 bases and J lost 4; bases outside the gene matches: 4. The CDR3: CASGASGQGTEVFF. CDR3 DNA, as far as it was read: TGTGCCAGCGGTGCCTCGGGACAGGGCACAGAAGTCTTC.

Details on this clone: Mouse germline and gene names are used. CDR3 sequence: CASSLQGAAEQFF. The DNA read from the CDR3 is TGTGCCAGCAGTCTTCAGGGGGCGGCTGAGCAGTTC. The rearrangement links TRBV26 to TRBJ2-1; 8 nucleotides agree with TRBD1. The read gets to within 1 residue of the CDR3 end, and the germline J gene fills in the rest. The germline CDR1 and CDR2 sequences are KGHPV and FQNQEV (reference sequence). Trimming took 3 bases from V and 7 from J; bases not matched to a gene: 2. The CDR3 is 13 residues long.